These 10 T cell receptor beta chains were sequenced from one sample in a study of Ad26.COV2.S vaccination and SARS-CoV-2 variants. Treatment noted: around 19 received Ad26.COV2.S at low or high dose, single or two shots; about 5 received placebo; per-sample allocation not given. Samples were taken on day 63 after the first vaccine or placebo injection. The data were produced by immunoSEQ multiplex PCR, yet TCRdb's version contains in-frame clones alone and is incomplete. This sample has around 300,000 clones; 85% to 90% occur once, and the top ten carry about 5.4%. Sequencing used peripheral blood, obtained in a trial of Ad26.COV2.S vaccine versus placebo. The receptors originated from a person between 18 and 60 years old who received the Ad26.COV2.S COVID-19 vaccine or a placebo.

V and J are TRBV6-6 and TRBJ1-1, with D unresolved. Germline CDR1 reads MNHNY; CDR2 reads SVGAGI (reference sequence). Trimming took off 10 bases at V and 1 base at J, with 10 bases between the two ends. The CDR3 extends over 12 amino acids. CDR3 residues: CATLRQNTEAFF. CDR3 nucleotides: TGTGCCACCTTACGACAGAACACTGAAGCTTTCTTT.

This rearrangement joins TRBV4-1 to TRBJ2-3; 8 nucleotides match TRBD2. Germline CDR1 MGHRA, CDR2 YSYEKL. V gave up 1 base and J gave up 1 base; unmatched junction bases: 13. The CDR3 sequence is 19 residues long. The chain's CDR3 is CASSQVWSGSQLGTDTQYF. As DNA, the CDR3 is TGCGCCAGCAGCCAAGTATGGAGCGGGAGTCAACTCGGCACAGATACGCAGTATTTT.

Here the CDR3 DNA reads TGTGCCAGCTCACCTTTAGACAATAATTCACCCCTCCACTTT. Protein product: CASSPLDNNSPLHF. This sequence joins TRBV18 and TRBJ1-6; D remains unclear. Germline V gene data show CDR1 as KGHSH and CDR2 as LQKENI. V gave up 3 bases and J gave up 5 bases, with 8 bases separating them. The length of the CDR3 is 14 residues.

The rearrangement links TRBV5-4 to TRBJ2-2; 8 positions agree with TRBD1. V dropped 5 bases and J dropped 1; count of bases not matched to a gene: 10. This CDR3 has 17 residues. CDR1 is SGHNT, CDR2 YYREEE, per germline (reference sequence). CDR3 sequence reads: CASRGWTQGENTGELFF. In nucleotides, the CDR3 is TGTGCCAGCAGGGGCTGGACACAGGGGGAGAACACCGGGGAGCTGTTTTTT.

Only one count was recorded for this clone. The CDR3 spells CASSWGPSSNEKLFF. The CDR3 DNA follows: TGCGCCAGCAGCTGGGGCCCTTCCAGTAATGAAAAACTGTTTTTT. V usage is TRBV5-1 and J usage is TRBJ1-4, with D possibly matching TRBD1 (5 bases). The length of the CDR3 is 15 residues. CDR1 and CDR2 from the germline V gene are SGHRS and YFSETQ. V lost 3 bases to trimming and J lost 4 bases, with 13 bases between them.

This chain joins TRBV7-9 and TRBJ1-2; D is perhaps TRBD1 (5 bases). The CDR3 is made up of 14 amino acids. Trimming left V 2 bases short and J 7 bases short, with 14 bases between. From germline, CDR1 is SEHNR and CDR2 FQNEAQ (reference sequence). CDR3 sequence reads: CASSLLEGKFGYTF. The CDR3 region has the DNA TGTGCCAGCAGCTTATTAGAGGGGAAATTTGGCTACACCTTC.

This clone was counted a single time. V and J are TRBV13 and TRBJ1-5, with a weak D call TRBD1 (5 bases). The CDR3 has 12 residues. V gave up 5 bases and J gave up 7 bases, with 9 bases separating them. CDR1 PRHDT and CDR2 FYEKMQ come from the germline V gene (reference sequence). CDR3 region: CASSEGRQPQHF. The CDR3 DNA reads TGTGCCAGCAGCGAGGGGAGGCAGCCCCAGCATTTT.

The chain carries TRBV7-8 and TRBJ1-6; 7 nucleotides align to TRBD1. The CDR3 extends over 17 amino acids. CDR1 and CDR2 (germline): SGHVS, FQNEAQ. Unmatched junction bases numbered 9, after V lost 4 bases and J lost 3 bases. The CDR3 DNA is TGTGCCAGCAGCTCCTCAGGGGGGAAGAACTATAATTCACCCCTCCACTTT. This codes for CASSSSGGKNYNSPLHF.

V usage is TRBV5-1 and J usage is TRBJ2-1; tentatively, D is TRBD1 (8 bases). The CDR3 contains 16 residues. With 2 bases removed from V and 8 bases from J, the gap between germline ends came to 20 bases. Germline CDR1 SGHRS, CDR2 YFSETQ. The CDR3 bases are TGCGCCAGCAGCTTAATACAGGGGGGGATCGGCGATGAGCAGTTCTTC. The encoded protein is CASSLIQGGIGDEQFF.

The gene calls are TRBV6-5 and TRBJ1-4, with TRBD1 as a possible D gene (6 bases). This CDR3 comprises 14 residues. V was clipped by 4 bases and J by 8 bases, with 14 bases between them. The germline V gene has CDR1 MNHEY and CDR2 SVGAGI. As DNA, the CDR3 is TGTGCCAGCAGTTCGGGGGCGCCCCGGGAAAAACTGTTTTTT. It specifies CASSSGAPREKLFF.